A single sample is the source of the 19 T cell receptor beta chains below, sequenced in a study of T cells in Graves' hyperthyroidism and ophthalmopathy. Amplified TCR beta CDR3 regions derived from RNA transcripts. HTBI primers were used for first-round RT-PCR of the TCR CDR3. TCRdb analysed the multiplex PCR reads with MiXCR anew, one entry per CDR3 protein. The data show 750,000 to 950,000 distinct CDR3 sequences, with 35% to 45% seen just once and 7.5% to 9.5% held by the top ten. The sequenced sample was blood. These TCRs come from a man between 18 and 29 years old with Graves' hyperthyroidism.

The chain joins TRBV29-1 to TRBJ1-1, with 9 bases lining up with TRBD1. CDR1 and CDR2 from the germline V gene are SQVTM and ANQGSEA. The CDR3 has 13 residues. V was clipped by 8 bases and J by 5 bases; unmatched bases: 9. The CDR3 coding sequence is TGCAGCCTCGCTGGGACAGGGATAACTGAAGCTTTCTTT. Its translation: CSLAGTGITEAFF.

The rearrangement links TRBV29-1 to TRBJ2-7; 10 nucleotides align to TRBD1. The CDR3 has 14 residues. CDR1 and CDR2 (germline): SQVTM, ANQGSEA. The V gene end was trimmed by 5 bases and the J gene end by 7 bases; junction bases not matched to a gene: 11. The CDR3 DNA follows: TGCAGCGTTACCGGGACAGGGGACACCGGGGAGCAGTACTTC. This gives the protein CSVTGTGDTGEQYF.

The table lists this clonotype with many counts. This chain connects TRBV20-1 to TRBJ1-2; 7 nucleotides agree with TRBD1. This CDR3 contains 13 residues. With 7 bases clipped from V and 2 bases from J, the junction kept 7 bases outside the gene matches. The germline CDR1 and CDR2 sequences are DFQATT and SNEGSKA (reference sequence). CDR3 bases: TGCAGTGTCCCGGACAGGAACAACTATGGCTACACCTTC. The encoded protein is CSVPDRNNYGYTF.

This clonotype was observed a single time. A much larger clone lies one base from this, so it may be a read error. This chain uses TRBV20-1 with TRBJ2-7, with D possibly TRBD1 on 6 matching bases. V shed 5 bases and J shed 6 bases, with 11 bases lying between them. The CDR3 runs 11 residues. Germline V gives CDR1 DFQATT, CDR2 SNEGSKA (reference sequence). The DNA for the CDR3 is TGCAGTGCTTGGGGGCCGGTCGAGCAGTACTTC. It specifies CSAWGPVEQYF.

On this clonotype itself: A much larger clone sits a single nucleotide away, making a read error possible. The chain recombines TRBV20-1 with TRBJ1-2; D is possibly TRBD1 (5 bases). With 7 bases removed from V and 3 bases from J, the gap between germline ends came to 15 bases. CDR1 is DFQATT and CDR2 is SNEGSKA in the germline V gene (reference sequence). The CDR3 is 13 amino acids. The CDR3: CSGNGLGHYGYTF. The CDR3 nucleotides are TGCAGTGGTAACGGTCTGGGGCACTATGGCTACACCTTC.

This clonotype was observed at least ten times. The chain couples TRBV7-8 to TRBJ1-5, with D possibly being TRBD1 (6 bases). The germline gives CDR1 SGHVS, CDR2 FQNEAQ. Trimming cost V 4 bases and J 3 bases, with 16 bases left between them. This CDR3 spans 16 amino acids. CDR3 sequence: CASSYLRGQSNQPQHF. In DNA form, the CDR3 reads TGTGCCAGCAGCTATCTCCGGGGGCAATCCAATCAGCCCCAGCATTTT.

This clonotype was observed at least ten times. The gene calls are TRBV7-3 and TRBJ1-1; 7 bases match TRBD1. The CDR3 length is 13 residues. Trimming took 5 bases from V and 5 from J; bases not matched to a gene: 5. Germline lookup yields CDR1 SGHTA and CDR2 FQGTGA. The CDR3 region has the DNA TGTGCCAGCAGCCCGACACAGGGGACTGAAGCTTTCTTT. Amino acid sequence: CASSPTQGTEAFF.

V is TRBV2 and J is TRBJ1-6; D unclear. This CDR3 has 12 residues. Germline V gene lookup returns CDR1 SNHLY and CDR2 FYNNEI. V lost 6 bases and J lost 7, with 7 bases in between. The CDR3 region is CASRGENSPLHF. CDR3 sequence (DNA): TGTGCCAGCAGGGGCGAGAATTCACCCCTCCACTTT. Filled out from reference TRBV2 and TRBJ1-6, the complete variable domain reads EPEVTQTPSHQVTQMGQEVILRCVPISNHLYFYWYRQILGQKVEFLVSFYNNEISEKSEIFDDQFSVERPDGSNFTLKIRSTKLEDSAMYFCASRGENSPLHFGNGTRLTVT.

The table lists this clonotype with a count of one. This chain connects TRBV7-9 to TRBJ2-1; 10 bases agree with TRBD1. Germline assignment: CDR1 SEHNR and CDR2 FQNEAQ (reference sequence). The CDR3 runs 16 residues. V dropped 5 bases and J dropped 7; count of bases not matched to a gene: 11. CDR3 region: CASSPTGQGNRNEQFF. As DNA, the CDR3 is TGTGCCAGCAGCCCTACGGGACAGGGGAATAGGAATGAGCAGTTCTTC. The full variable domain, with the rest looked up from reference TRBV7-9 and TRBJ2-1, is DTGVSQNPRHKITKRGQNVTFRCDPISEHNRLYWYRQTLGQGPEFLTYFQNEAQLEKSRLLSDRFSAERPKGSFSTLEIQRTEQGDSAMYLCASSPTGQGNRNEQFFGPGTRLTVL.

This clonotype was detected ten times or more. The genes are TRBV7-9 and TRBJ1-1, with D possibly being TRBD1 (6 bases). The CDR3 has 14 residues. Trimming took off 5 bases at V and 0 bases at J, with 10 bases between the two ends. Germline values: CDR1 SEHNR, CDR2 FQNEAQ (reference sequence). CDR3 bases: TGTGCCAGCAGCGCAGGGGCGATGAACACTGAAGCTTTCTTT. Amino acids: CASSAGAMNTEAFF.

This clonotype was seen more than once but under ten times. The CDR3 coding sequence is TGCGCCAGCAGCTTGGGTGGGGCGGCCACCTACGAGCAGTACTTC. Translating it yields CASSLGGAATYEQYF. The J gene is TRBJ2-7, the V gene TRBV5-1; D is possibly TRBD1 (5 bases). The ends were cut back, 0 bases at V and 2 bases at J, with 12 bases in the middle. Germline V gene lookup returns CDR1 SGHRS and CDR2 YFSETQ. This CDR3 spans 15 amino acids.

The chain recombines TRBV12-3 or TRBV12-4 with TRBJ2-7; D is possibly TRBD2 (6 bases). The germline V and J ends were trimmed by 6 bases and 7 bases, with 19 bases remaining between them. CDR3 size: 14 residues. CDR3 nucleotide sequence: TGTGCCAGCAGGGCGGGGACGGGGTTCGAGGAGCAGTACTTC. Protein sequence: CASRAGTGFEEQYF.

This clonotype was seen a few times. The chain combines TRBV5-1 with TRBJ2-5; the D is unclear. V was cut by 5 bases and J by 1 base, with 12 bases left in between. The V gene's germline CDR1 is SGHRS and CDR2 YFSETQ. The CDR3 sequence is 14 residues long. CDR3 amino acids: CASSRAVSQETQYF. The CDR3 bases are TGCGCCAGCAGTAGGGCGGTCAGCCAAGAGACCCAGTACTTC. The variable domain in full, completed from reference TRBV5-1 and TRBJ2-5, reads KAGVTQTPRYLIKTRGQQVTLSCSPISGHRSVSWYQQTPGQGLQFLFEYFSETQRNKGNFPGRFSGRQFSNSRSEMNVSTLELGDSALYLCASSRAVSQETQYFGPGTRLLVL.

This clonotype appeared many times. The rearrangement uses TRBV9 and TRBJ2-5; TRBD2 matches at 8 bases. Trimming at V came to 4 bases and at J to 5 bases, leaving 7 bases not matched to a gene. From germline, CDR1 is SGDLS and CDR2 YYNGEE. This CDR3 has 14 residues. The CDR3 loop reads CASSYAGGVETQYF. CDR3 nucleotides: TGTGCCAGCAGCTATGCGGGAGGAGTGGAGACCCAGTACTTC.

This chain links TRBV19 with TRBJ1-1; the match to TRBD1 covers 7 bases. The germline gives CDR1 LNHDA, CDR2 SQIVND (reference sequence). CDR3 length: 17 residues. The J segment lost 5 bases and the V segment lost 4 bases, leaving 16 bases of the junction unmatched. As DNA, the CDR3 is TGTGCCAGTAGTAATCCCCGGGGAGGGGGCTGGTGGACTGAAGCTTTCTTT. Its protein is CASSNPRGGGWWTEAFF.

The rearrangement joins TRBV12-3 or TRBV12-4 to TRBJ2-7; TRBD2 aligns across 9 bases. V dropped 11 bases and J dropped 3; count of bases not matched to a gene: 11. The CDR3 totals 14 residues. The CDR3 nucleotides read TGTGCCTTCCCGAGGACTAGCGACCGCTACGAGCAGTACTTC. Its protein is CAFPRTSDRYEQYF.

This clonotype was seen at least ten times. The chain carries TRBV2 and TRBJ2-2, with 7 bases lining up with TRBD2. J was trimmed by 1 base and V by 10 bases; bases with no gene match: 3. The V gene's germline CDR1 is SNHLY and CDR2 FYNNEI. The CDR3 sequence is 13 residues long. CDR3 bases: TGTGCCACCTCGGGGGGGAACACCGGGGAGCTGTTTTTT. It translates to CATSGGNTGELFF.

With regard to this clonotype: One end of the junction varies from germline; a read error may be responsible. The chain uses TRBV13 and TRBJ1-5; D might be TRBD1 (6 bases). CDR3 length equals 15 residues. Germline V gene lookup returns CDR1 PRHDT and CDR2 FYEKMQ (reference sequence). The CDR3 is CASSQGGLNNQPQHF. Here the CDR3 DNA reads TGCGCCAGCAGCCAAGGGGGGCTTAACAATCAGCCCCAGCATTTT.

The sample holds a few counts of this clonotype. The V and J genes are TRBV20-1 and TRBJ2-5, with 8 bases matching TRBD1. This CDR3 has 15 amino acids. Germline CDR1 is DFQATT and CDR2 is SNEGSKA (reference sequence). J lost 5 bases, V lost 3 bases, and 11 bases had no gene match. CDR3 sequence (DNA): TGCAGTGCTAGTGAAACCGGACAGGGCGTGGAGACCCAGTACTTC. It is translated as CSASETGQGVETQYF.